This entry lists 19 T cell receptor beta chains sequenced from one sample in a study of blood T cell repertoires in COVID-19. This table comes from immunoSEQ multiplex PCR, and its TCRdb copy is limited to in-frame clones, with some not included. The top ten clones hold around 5.7% of a sample with some 97,000 clones, just under 95% of them seen once. Specimen: peripheral blood. The receptor source for this set is a man between 65 and 79 years old with acute or convalescent COVID-19.

The rearrangement uses TRBV19 and TRBJ1-5; TRBD1 matches 8 bases. The CDR3 consists of 15 residues. Per the germline V gene, CDR1 is LNHDA and CDR2 is SQIVND (reference sequence). J gave up 6 bases and V 5 bases, and 9 bases lay outside the gene matches. The CDR3 DNA follows: TGTGCCAGTAGTCACCGGGACAGGATTTTTCAGCCCCAGCATTTT. Protein sequence: CASSHRDRIFQPQHF.

There are a few counts of this clone. The chain combines TRBV6-5 with TRBJ1-6; no clear D. The CDR3 is made up of 12 amino acids. Trimming left V 0 bases short and J 9 bases short, with 3 bases between. From germline, CDR1 is MNHEY and CDR2 SVGAGI. CDR3 nucleotides: TGTGCCAGCAGTTACTCGAGTTCACCCCTCCACTTT. Its protein product is CASSYSSSPLHF.

The V gene is TRBV15, the J gene TRBJ2-7; 9 nucleotides align to TRBD1. The CDR3 totals 12 residues. Germline trimming cut 5 bases from V and 10 bases from J; bases unmatched to any gene: 6. Per germline, CDR1 LNHNV and CDR2 YYDKDF (reference sequence). This CDR3 reads CATSGTGWGQYF. DNA of the CDR3: TGTGCCACCAGCGGGACAGGGTGGGGACAGTACTTC. Full variable domain (outside the CDR3, taken from reference TRBV15 and TRBJ2-7): DAMVIQNPRYQVTQFGKPVTLSCSQTLNHNVMYWYQQKSSQAPKLLFHYYDKDFNNEADTPDNFQSRRPNTSFCFLDIRSPGLGDTAMYLCATSGTGWGQYFGPGTRLTVT.

The rearrangement links TRBV5-5 to TRBJ1-2; a possible D gene is TRBD1 (5 bases). The CDR3 totals 16 residues. The V end lost 1 base, the J end lost 4 bases, and 17 bases lay between the germline ends. From germline, CDR1 is SGHKS and CDR2 YYEKEE (reference sequence). CDR3 in amino acids: CASSLTPQGGSYGYTF. The CDR3 DNA is TGTGCCAGCAGCTTGACCCCTCAGGGAGGGAGCTATGGCTACACCTTC.

The chain combines TRBV9 with TRBJ2-7, with 7 positions matching TRBD2. Germline trimming cut 0 bases from V and 0 bases from J; bases unmatched to any gene: 3. Germline V gene sequence: CDR1 SGDLS, CDR2 YYNGEE. CDR3 length: 15 residues. This CDR3 reads CASSVGLADSYEQYF. The DNA for the CDR3 is TGTGCCAGCAGCGTAGGGCTAGCGGACTCCTACGAGCAGTACTTC.

The rearrangement links TRBV10-2 to TRBJ2-5; D possibly corresponds to TRBD2 (6 bases). Germline V gives CDR1 WSHSY, CDR2 SAAADI. The CDR3 covers 15 residues. The ends were cut back, 3 bases at V and 4 bases at J, with 15 bases in the middle. This CDR3 is CASSDGRGEGETQYF. The CDR3 nucleotides read TGCGCCAGCAGTGACGGGCGGGGCGAGGGAGAGACCCAGTACTTC.

The chain is built from TRBV4-3 and TRBJ1-2; D ambiguous. Germline V CDR1 and CDR2: LGHNA, YSLEER. CDR3 length equals 15 residues. Trimming left V 5 bases short and J 2 bases short, with 15 bases between. The CDR3 protein is CASSARLGGNYGYTF. The DNA for the CDR3 is TGCGCCAGCAGCGCCCGCCTCGGCGGGAACTATGGCTACACCTTC.

The chain has TRBV5-1 and TRBJ2-1; the match to TRBD1 covers 9 bases. CDR3 length: 16 amino acids. The germline gives CDR1 SGHRS, CDR2 YFSETQ. V was pared by 0 bases and J by 3 bases, with 4 bases of the junction left unmatched. CDR3 protein: CASSLAGQGNYNEQFF. For the CDR3, the DNA is TGCGCCAGCAGCTTGGCTGGACAGGGGAACTACAATGAGCAGTTCTTC.

The chain joins TRBV4-1 to TRBJ1-1; D call uncertain. With 1 base removed from V and 5 bases from J, the gap between germline ends came to 14 bases. The CDR3 spans 15 residues. Germline lookup yields CDR1 MGHRA and CDR2 YSYEKL. For the CDR3, the DNA is TGCGCCAGCAGCCAAGGGTGGGCATTGAGAACTGAAGCTTTCTTT. Amino acid sequence: CASSQGWALRTEAFF.

The chain is built from TRBV30 and TRBJ1-2; D not resolved. CDR3 size: 11 residues. Germline loops: CDR1 GTSNPN, CDR2 SVGIG (reference sequence). V lost 5 bases, J lost 4 bases, and 8 bases lay in between. In DNA, the CDR3 is TGTGCCTGGGGACTAGCCTATGGCTACACCTTC. It codes for CAWGLAYGYTF.

This rearrangement joins TRBV21-1 to TRBJ2-7; no check of the table's D call, TRBD2, against the DNA was made. TRBV21-1 constitutes a pseudogene. This CDR3 comprises 16 residues. CDR3 sequence: CASSKKRDSLLYEQYF. Here the CDR3 DNA reads TGTGCCAGCAGCAAAAAAAGGGACTCCCTCTTGTACGAGCAGTACTTC.

This clone came up a few times. The chain couples TRBV5-6 to TRBJ1-2; 7 positions agree with TRBD1. Per the germline V gene, CDR1 is SGHDT and CDR2 is YYEEEE. This CDR3 is built from 16 residues. V was pared by 0 bases and J by 4 bases, with 9 bases of the junction left unmatched. DNA of the CDR3: TGTGCCAGCAGCTTGGGAAGGGCAGGGGGGCCCTATGGCTACACCTTC. Encoded protein: CASSLGRAGGPYGYTF.

V and J are TRBV28 and TRBJ2-7; 7 nucleotides match TRBD2. The germline V gene encodes CDR1 MDHEN and CDR2 SYDVKM. V dropped 2 bases and J dropped 4; count of bases not matched to a gene: 8. The CDR3 consists of 15 residues. CDR3 in amino acids: CASSLVSGRTYEQYF. For the CDR3, the DNA is TGTGCCAGCAGTTTAGTGTCCGGGAGGACGTACGAGCAGTACTTC.

The chain links TRBV11-3 to TRBJ1-2, with D unclear. This CDR3 comprises 13 residues. The germline V gene has CDR1 SGHNT and CDR2 YENEEA. V lost 1 base and J lost 8, with 11 bases in between. The CDR3 coding sequence is TGTGCCAGCAGCTTAGGCGTCACGGGGGGCTACACCTTC. As protein: CASSLGVTGGYTF.

The chain joins TRBV30 to TRBJ1-5, with 7 positions matching TRBD1. The CDR3 consists of 14 residues. Germline V lookup: CDR1 GTSNPN, CDR2 SVGIG (reference sequence). J was trimmed by 4 bases and V by 0 bases; bases with no gene match: 3. CDR3 loop: CAWSVLQGNQPQHF. CDR3 in DNA: TGTGCCTGGAGTGTACTACAGGGGAATCAGCCCCAGCATTTT. Drawing the rest from reference TRBV30 and TRBJ1-5, the complete variable domain is SQTIHQWPATLVQPVGSPLSLECTVEGTSNPNLYWYRQAAGRGLQLLFYSVGIGQISSEVPQNLSASRPQDRQFILSSKKLLLSDSGFYLCAWSVLQGNQPQHFGDGTRLSIL.

V usage is TRBV19 and J usage is TRBJ1-2; TRBD1 matches 7 bases. The J segment lost 2 bases and the V segment lost 5 bases, leaving 2 bases of the junction unmatched. The CDR3 spans 13 residues. The V gene's germline CDR1 is LNHDA and CDR2 SQIVND (reference sequence). The CDR3 bases are TGTGCCAGTAGTCGGACAGGAAACTATGGCTACACCTTC. It encodes CASSRTGNYGYTF.

The CDR3 sequence is CASSFINSPLHF. The CDR3 DNA reads as TGTGCCAGCAGTTTTATTAATTCACCCCTCCACTTT. The chain links TRBV28 to TRBJ1-6, with D unresolved. Germline lookup yields CDR1 MDHEN and CDR2 SYDVKM. V lost 3 bases, J lost 6 bases, and 3 bases lay in between. The CDR3 covers 12 residues.

This rearrangement joins TRBV6-5 to TRBJ1-1; 12 nucleotides agree with TRBD1. From germline, CDR1 is MNHEY and CDR2 SVGAGI. V trimming: 6 bases; J trimming: 5 bases; junction bases outside the gene matches: 7. The CDR3 covers 15 residues. CDR3: CASRGQGALGTEAFF. The CDR3 DNA reads TGTGCCAGCAGGGGACAGGGGGCGCTCGGAACTGAAGCTTTCTTT.

As DNA, the CDR3 is TGCGCCAGCAGCCAAGATGTAGAAAACACTGAAGCTTTCTTT. Translated: CASSQDVENTEAFF. The chain recombines TRBV4-1 with TRBJ1-1; no definite D call. In germline, CDR1 is MGHRA, CDR2 YSYEKL. This CDR3 contains 14 residues. V dropped 0 bases and J dropped 2 bases, with 7 bases sitting between them.